The clone carrying this T cell receptor (beta chain) came up many times. No antigen is known for it. CDR1 MNHEY and CDR2 SMNVEV come from the germline V gene (reference sequence). The V end was cut by 3 bases, the J end by 0 bases, with 11 bases between. CDR3 size: 15 residues. To make TCR beta libraries, researchers used iRepertoire HTBI primers and Arm-PCR of CDR3 regions. TCRdb reprocessed the multiplex PCR reads with MiXCR, giving one entry per CDR3 protein. The sample lists 700,000 or so distinct CDR3 sequences, approximately 31% occurring once. The sample's time point: persistent/refractory GD, antithyroid drugs over 5 years with positive TRAb. Researchers made the TCR library from RNA that was extracted from PBMCs. The sample belongs to a study of regulatory T cells in long-lasting Graves disease. The study's findings and limits: The researchers studied only peripheral blood, not thyroid tissue. Persistent disease favored TRBV28, TRBJ1-2 and TRBJ2-5. Clonotypes that were public and shared totalled approximately 2,800 in persistent patients versus over 800 in new patients.

The sequencing here drew on peripheral blood mononuclear cells (PBMCs), taken when the disease was refractory, from a patient treated with antithyroid drugs. This receptor was identified in a female donor with Graves disease. The rearrangement uses TRBV27 and TRBJ1-1; possibly TRBD1 for D (5 bases). Written as DNA, the CDR3 is TGTGCCAGCAGTTTTTTACAGACAGTGAACACTGAAGCTTTCTTT. Translated, it gives CASSFLQTVNTEAFF.